This T cell receptor beta chain came from a study of blood T cell repertoires in COVID-19. Study in general: Donors in the United States, Italy and Spain gave samples during acute or convalescent COVID-19. In each case, the material was cDNA or gDNA derived from T cells, B-cell-depleted T cells, or PBMCs.

CDR1 KGHSH and CDR2 LQKENI come from the germline V gene. The CDR3 spans 18 residues. The V segment lost 6 bases and the J segment 1 base; nucleotides outside the gene matches: 14. Authors' data handling: Reference gene primer amplification gave estimated nucleated cell counts. Profiling relied on immunoSEQ multiplex PCR, and the TCRdb table lists in-frame clones only, not all of them. The V and J calls and clone size are taken from that table; D and trimming were inferred from the DNA. The sample lists about 250,000 clones; around nine tenths were seen once. The sequenced material came from peripheral blood. The origin of this receptor is a man younger than 35 with active or convalescent COVID-19. The chain combines TRBV18 with TRBJ1-1, with 10 bases fitting TRBD1. CDR3 sequence: CASSSLVGTGASNTEAFF. Here the CDR3 DNA reads TGTGCCAGCTCCTCCTTGGTGGGGACAGGGGCCTCGAACACTGAAGCTTTCTTT.